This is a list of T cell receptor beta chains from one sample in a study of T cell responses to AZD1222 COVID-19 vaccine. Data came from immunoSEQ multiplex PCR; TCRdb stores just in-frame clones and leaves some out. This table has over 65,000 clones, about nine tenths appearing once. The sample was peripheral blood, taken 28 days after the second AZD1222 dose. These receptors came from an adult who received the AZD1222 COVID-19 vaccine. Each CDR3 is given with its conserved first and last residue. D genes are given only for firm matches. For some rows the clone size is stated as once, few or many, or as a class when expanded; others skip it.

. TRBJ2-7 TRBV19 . TGTGCCAGTAGTCACAGCGGTTCCTACGAGCAGTACTTC CASSHSGSYEQYF
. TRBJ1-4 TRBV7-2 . TGTGCCAGCAGCTCTCCCGGGACGGAACTGTTTTTT CASSSPGTELFF
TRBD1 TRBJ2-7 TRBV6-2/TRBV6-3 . TGTGCCAGCAGTCCCGACAGGGCCAGCGTGTACTTC CASSPDRASVYF
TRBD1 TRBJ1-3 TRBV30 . TGTGCCTGGAGTGGGGGGGACAGGCCCTCTGGAAACACCATATATTTT CAWSGGDRPSGNTIYF
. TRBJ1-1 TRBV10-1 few TGCGCCAGCAGGGACACTTTGAACACTGAAGCTTTCTTT CASRDTLNTEAFF
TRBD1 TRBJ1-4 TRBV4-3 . TGCGCCAGCAGCCAAGCCTCGGGACAGGGAGCGGGGAATGAAAAACTGTTTTTT CASSQASGQGAGNEKLFF
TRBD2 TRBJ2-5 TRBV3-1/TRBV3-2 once TGTGCCAGCAGCCACCCACAACTAGCGGGAGGGGGGGAGACCCAGTACTTC CASSHPQLAGGGETQYF
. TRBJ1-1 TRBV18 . TGTGCCAGCTCACCCGCGATAAAGAACACTGAAGCTTTCTTT CASSPAIKNTEAFF
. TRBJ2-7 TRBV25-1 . TGTGCCAGCAGAGGGAGGGACACCTACGAGCAGTACTTC CASRGRDTYEQYF
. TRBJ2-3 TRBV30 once TGTGCCTGGAGCTTTGACACAGGCACAGATACGCAGTATTTT CAWSFDTGTDTQYF
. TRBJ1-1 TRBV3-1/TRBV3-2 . TGTGCCAGCAGCCCCTGGACAGCCCAAGGGAACACTGAAGCTTTCTTT CASSPWTAQGNTEAFF
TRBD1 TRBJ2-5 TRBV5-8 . TGTGCCAGCGGACAGGGGGCGCGGAAGACCCAGTACTTC CASGQGARKTQYF
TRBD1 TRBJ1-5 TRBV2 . TGTGCCAGCAGCCACATCCCGGCGACCGGGACAGCCAATCAGCCCCAGCATTTT CASSHIPATGTANQPQHF
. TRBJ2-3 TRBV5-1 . TGCGCCAGCAGCTTGGGAGATACGCAGTATTTT CASSLGDTQYF
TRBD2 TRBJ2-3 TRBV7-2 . TGTGCCAGCAGCTTAGGTACTAGCGGGAGCGCAGATACGCAGTATTTT CASSLGTSGSADTQYF
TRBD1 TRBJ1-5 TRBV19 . TGTGCCAGTAGACAGGGGGCGATCAGCAATCAGCCCCAGCATTTT CASRQGAISNQPQHF
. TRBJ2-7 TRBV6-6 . TGTGCCAGCAGCGAGACGGGTGAGCAGTACTTC CASSETGEQYF
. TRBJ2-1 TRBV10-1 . TGCGCCAGCAGTGAATATAGCTCCTACAATGAGCAGTTCTTC CASSEYSSYNEQFF
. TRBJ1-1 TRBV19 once TGTGCCAGTAGTATATTGGGGCGTACTGAAGCTTTCTTT CASSILGRTEAFF
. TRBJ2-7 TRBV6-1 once TGTGCCAGCAGTGATCCGGCCTACGAGCAGTACTTC CASSDPAYEQYF
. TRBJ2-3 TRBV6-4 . TGTGCCAGCAGTGGGGGTCCGGGACAAACCACAGATACGCAGTATTTT CASSGGPGQTTDTQYF
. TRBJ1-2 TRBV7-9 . TGTGCCAGCAGCAGCAGGGGTCTTACGGACTATGGCTACACCTTC CASSSRGLTDYGYTF
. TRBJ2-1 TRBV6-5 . TGTGCCAGCAGTTTACTGACGGGTTACAATGAGCAGTTCTTC CASSLLTGYNEQFF
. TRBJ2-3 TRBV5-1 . TGCGCCAGCAGCTTCTCAGGGGGGACAGATACGCAGTATTTT CASSFSGGTDTQYF
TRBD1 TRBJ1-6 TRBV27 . TGTGCCAGCAGTTTAACAAGACAGGGCAATTCACCCCTCCACTTT CASSLTRQGNSPLHF
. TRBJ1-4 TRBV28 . TGTGCCAGCAGTTTGGTCAGGGCTAATGAAAAACTGTTTTTT CASSLVRANEKLFF
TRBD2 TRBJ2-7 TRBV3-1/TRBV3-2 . TGTGCCAGCAGCCAAACCCCTAGCGGGAAGTTCGAGCAGTACTTC CASSQTPSGKFEQYF
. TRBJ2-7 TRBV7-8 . TGTGCCAGCAGCTTAGATCCAACACAGGCCCTTAAGCACTCCTACGAGCAGTACTTC CASSLDPTQALKHSYEQYF
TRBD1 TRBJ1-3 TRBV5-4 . TGTGCCAGCAGCGCGGACAGGCTCAACTCTGGAAACACCATATATTTT CASSADRLNSGNTIYF
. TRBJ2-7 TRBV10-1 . TGCGCCAGCAGTCGTGGAGGGACCTACGAGCAGTACTTC CASSRGGTYEQYF
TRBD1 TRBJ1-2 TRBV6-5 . TGTGCCAGCAGTCGTCGACAGGGCGACTATGGCTACACCTTC CASSRRQGDYGYTF
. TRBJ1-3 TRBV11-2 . TGTGCCAGCAGCTTAGTCCGAGGTTCTGGAAACACCATATATTTT CASSLVRGSGNTIYF
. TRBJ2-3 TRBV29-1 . TGCAGCGTAGTGGGCTCGTCTAGCACAGATACGCAGTATTTT CSVVGSSSTDTQYF
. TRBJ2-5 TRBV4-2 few TGTGCCAGCAGCCAGCGAAAGGACTATCAGGAGGGAGAGACCCAGTACTTC CASSQRKDYQEGETQYF
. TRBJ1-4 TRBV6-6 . TGTGCCAGCAATGGACTCCTTAATGAAAAACTGTTTTTT CASNGLLNEKLFF
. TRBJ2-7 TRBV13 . TGTGCCAGCAGCTTAGGATTGACGCCCTACGAGCAGTACTTC CASSLGLTPYEQYF
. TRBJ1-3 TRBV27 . TGTGCCAGCAGTTTACGGGGTAGCCCTGGGCACACCATATATTTT CASSLRGSPGHTIYF
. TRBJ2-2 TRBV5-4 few TGTGCCAGCAGGGACAAGAACACCGGGGAGCTGTTTTTT CASRDKNTGELFF
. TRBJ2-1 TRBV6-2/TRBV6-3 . TGTGCCAGCAGTTACTTGACAGTTAGTTACAATGAGCAGTTCTTC CASSYLTVSYNEQFF
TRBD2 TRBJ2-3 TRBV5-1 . TGCGCCAGCAGCAGGGGACTAGCGGGAGAACCAGATACGCAGTATTTT CASSRGLAGEPDTQYF
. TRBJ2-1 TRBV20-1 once TGCAGTGCTAGTCCTGGCATCCCTGGGCGGTTCTTC CSASPGIPGRFF
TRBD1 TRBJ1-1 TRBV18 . TGTGCCAGCTCACCTGATAGGACAGGGAGCAACACTGAAGCTTTCTTT CASSPDRTGSNTEAFF
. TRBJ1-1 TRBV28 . TGTGCCAGCGGTCATCAAAGGAACACTGAAGCTTTCTTT CASGHQRNTEAFF
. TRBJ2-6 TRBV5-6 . TGTGCCAGCAGCTTGGGACAGCGTACTTTCTCTGGGGCCAACGTCCTGACTTTC CASSLGQRTFSGANVLTF
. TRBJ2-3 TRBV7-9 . TGTGCCAGCAGCTTAACAGATACGCAGTATTTT CASSLTDTQYF
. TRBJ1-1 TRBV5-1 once TGCGCCAGCATCCCCTCGGACAGTGCCACTGAAGCTTTCTTT CASIPSDSATEAFF
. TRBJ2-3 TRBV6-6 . TGTGCCAGCGCCAAGGGGTTGGGCACAGATACGCAGTATTTT CASAKGLGTDTQYF
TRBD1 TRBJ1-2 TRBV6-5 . TGTGCCAGCAGCAAGGACAGGGACGGCTACACCTTC CASSKDRDGYTF
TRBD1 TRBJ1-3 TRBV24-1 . TGTGCCACCAGTGCCGGGACAGGAATCTCTGGAAACACCATATATTTT CATSAGTGISGNTIYF
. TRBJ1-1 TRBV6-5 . TGTGCCAGCTCTACTTCCCCGAACACTGAAGCTTTCTTT CASSTSPNTEAFF
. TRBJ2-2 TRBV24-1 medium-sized TGTGCCACCAGTGATTTGCGGGGTGGAATCGGGGAGCTGTTTTTT CATSDLRGGIGELFF
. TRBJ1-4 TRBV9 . TGTGCCAGCAGCGTAGGTCATAGTTCAACTAATGAAAAACTGTTTTTT CASSVGHSSTNEKLFF
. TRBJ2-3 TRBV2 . TGTGCCAGCAGTGTGTACGGGACAAGCACAGATACGCAGTATTTT CASSVYGTSTDTQYF
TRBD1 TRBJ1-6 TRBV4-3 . TGCGCCAGCAGCCACGTTACCTCCGGGACAGGGCACCTACCCCTCCACTTT CASSHVTSGTGHLPLHF
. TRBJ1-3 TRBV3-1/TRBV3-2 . TGTGCCAGCAGCCCTCTGGGTCGAAACACCATATATTTT CASSPLGRNTIYF
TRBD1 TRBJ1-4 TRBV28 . TGTGCCAGCAGTTTACCAGGGGGCTATGAAAAACTGTTTTTT CASSLPGGYEKLFF
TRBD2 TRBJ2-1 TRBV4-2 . TGTGCCAGCAGCCAAGCTCCTGGCGGGGGTGAGCAGTTCTTC CASSQAPGGGEQFF